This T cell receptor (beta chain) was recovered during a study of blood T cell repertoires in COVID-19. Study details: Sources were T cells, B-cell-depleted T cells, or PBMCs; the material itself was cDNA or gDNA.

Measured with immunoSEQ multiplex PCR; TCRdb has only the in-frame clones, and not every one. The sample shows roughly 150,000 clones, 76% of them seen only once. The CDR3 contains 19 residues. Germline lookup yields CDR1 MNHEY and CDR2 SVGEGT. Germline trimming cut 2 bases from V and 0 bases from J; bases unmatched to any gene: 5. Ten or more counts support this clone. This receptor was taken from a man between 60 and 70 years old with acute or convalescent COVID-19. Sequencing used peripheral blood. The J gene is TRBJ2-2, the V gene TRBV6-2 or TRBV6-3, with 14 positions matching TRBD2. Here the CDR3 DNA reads TGTGCCAGCAGTTACCCCGGGACTAGCGGGAGAACGAACACCGGGGAGCTGTTTTTT. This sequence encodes CASSYPGTSGRTNTGELFF.